These 25 T cell receptor beta chains were sequenced from one sample in a study of T cell responses to AZD1222 COVID-19 vaccine. The protocol was immunoSEQ multiplex PCR, while the TCRdb copy is restricted to in-frame clones and leaves out a portion. The sample shows 140,000 to 150,000 clones, about 93% of them seen only once. The specimen comprised peripheral blood, sampled on day 0 of AZD1222 vaccination. These TCRs come from an adult in good health.

The table lists this clone with a few counts. This chain connects TRBV4-2 to TRBJ2-7; 11 bases match TRBD1. The CDR3 length is 16 residues. Germline lookup yields CDR1 LGHNA and CDR2 YNFKEQ. V shed 3 bases and J 3 bases; nucleotides not matched to a gene: 7. The DNA of the CDR3 is TGTGCCAGCAGCCAGGACCCGGGACAGGGGGGCTACGAGCAGTACTTC. Protein sequence: CASSQDPGQGGYEQYF.

V is TRBV11-2 and J is TRBJ1-6; no firm D call. V was clipped by 2 bases and J by 7 bases, with 9 bases between them. CDR1 SGHAT and CDR2 FQNNGV come from the germline V gene. The CDR3 consists of 14 residues. The CDR3 region is CASSLLTDNSPLHF. The CDR3 nucleotides read TGTGCCAGCAGCTTATTAACAGACAATTCACCCCTCCACTTT.

The rearrangement joins TRBV7-6 to TRBJ1-4; D is perhaps TRBD1 (5 bases). V shed 1 base and J shed 12 bases, with 18 bases lying between them. This CDR3 region has 15 residues. Germline assignment: CDR1 SGHVS and CDR2 FNYEAQ. In DNA, the CDR3 is TGTGCCAGCAGCTTAGGGGTGACAGAAGCTTTCGAACTGTTTTTT. It codes for CASSLGVTEAFELFF.

This rearrangement joins TRBV4-2 to TRBJ1-2; D not resolved. The V end was cut by 0 bases, the J end by 0 bases, with 11 bases between. In germline, CDR1 is LGHNA, CDR2 YNFKEQ. CDR3 length: 16 residues. The CDR3 protein is CASSQDYEETNYGYTF. CDR3 DNA: TGTGCCAGCAGCCAAGATTACGAGGAGACTAACTATGGCTACACCTTC.

Worth noting for this clone: Other nucleotide sequences in the sample specify the same CDR3. The chain combines TRBV18 with TRBJ2-3; 7 bases agree with TRBD2. After removal of 0 bases from V and 1 base from J, the junction contained 4 bases not matched to a gene. This CDR3 is 16 amino acids long. CDR1 KGHSH and CDR2 LQKENI come from the germline V gene. Here the CDR3 DNA reads TGTGCCAGCTCACCACCGGGCGGGGGAGGCACAGATACGCAGTATTTT. Protein: CASSPPGGGGTDTQYF.

This clone has just one count. An end of the junction does not agree with germline; a read error may underlie this. This sequence joins TRBV2 and TRBJ1-6; D gene unclear. Germline V CDR1 and CDR2: SNHLY, FYNNEI. The CDR3 consists of 13 residues. CDR3 amino acids: CTSSVINNSPLHF. CDR3 nucleotides: TGTACCAGCAGTGTTATTAATAATTCACCCCTCCACTTT.

V gene TRBV6-5 combines with J gene TRBJ1-4, with a possible D match to TRBD1 (5 bases). This CDR3 is 12 amino acids long. With 8 bases removed from V and 5 bases from J, the gap between germline ends came to 9 bases. Germline CDR1 and CDR2: MNHEY and SVGAGI. CDR3 amino acids: CASGQGNEKLFF. CDR3 nucleotides: TGTGCCAGCGGCCAGGGAAATGAAAAACTGTTTTTT.

V is TRBV6-5 and J is TRBJ1-2; D remains unclear. V was trimmed by 6 bases and J by 0 bases, leaving 8 bases between them. The CDR3 extends over 13 amino acids. Germline V gene lookup returns CDR1 MNHEY and CDR2 SVGAGI. The chain's CDR3 is CASRRTANYGYTF. CDR3 DNA: TGTGCCAGCAGAAGGACGGCTAACTATGGCTACACCTTC.

The V and J genes are TRBV28 and TRBJ2-7; 7 bases agree with TRBD1. This CDR3 region has 14 residues. Trimming took 6 bases from V and 2 from J; bases not matched to a gene: 7. Germline CDR1 reads MDHEN; CDR2 reads SYDVKM. The CDR3 loop reads CASSQGTVTYEQYF. CDR3 DNA: TGTGCCAGCAGCCAGGGGACAGTCACCTACGAGCAGTACTTC.

The rearrangement links TRBV5-6 to TRBJ1-3; 9 nucleotides line up with TRBD1. Per germline, CDR1 SGHDT and CDR2 YYEEEE. The length of the CDR3 is 16 residues. J lost 0 bases, V lost 4 bases, and 5 bases had no gene match. The CDR3 region has the DNA TGTGCCAGCAGCCCGGACAGGGGCTCCTCTGGAAACACCATATATTTT. Its translation is CASSPDRGSSGNTIYF.

The gene calls are TRBV28 and TRBJ1-2; 7 bases are shared with TRBD1. Germline V gene lookup returns CDR1 MDHEN and CDR2 SYDVKM. The CDR3 consists of 15 residues. The CDR3 here is CATSREGAPGDGYTF. In DNA form, the CDR3 reads TGTGCTACTAGTCGAGAGGGGGCGCCCGGGGATGGCTACACCTTC.

This clone showed up just once. The gene calls are TRBV5-3 and TRBJ1-2; D is unresolved. TRBV5-3 is placed among ORFs of uncertain function. The CDR3 is 14 residues long. Between the trimmed V and J ends, which lost 4 bases and 3 bases, there was a span of 13 bases. CDR3 amino acids: CARSPTPGDYGYTF. The CDR3 region has the DNA TGTGCCAGAAGCCCTACACCCGGGGACTATGGCTACACCTTC.

The CDR3 nucleotides are TGCGCCAGCACCCTCCGGGGGTTGGGCGACACCGGGGAGCTGTTTTTT. It codes for CASTLRGLGDTGELFF. V and J are TRBV4-1 and TRBJ2-2, with TRBD2 as a possible D gene (6 bases). Germline lookup yields CDR1 MGHRA and CDR2 YSYEKL. The V gene lost 7 bases and the J gene lost 3 bases, with 18 bases spanning the gap. This CDR3 is 16 amino acids long.

CDR3 sequence: CASSEGGWASGYTF. CDR3 coding DNA: TGTGCCAGCAGTGAAGGTGGGTGGGCGTCCGGCTACACCTTC. V and J are TRBV6-1 and TRBJ1-2; D call uncertain. From germline, CDR1 is MNHNS and CDR2 SASEGT. The V gene lost 1 base and the J gene lost 8 bases, with 14 bases spanning the gap. The CDR3 has 14 residues.

V usage is TRBV11-3 and J usage is TRBJ1-1, with D possibly matching TRBD1 (5 bases). This CDR3 region has 13 residues. V was pared by 5 bases and J by 1 base, with 8 bases between. Germline CDR1 SGHNT, CDR2 YENEEA. CDR3 sequence (DNA): TGTGCCAGCAGCCGGGACCCGAACACTGAAGCTTTCTTT. This codes for CASSRDPNTEAFF.

The J gene is TRBJ1-6, the V gene TRBV28; TRBD1 matches 8 bases. With V trimmed by 0 bases and J by 5 bases, 0 bases remained unmatched. The CDR3 spans 15 residues. Germline V gene data show CDR1 as MDHEN and CDR2 as SYDVKM. This chain's CDR3 is CASSLWDRDNSPLHF. The CDR3 DNA follows: TGTGCCAGCAGTTTATGGGACAGGGATAATTCACCCCTCCACTTT.

The sample holds one count of this clone. The V gene is TRBV5-4, the J gene TRBJ2-5; 9 bases are shared with TRBD2. This CDR3 has 16 residues. CDR1 is SGHNT, CDR2 YYREEE, per germline (reference sequence). J lost 5 bases, V lost 3 bases, and 11 bases had no gene match. CDR3 sequence (DNA): TGTGCCAGCAGCTCCGTCGGCGGGGGGGCCGTGGAGACCCAGTACTTC. Translated: CASSSVGGGAVETQYF.

This chain uses TRBV30 with TRBJ1-2; D remains unclear. V shed 8 bases and J shed 0 bases, with 25 bases lying between them. The CDR3 consists of 17 residues. Per germline, CDR1 GTSNPN and CDR2 SVGIG (reference sequence). CDR3 nucleotide sequence: TGTGCCACCGCAAAGGAGAAGGTTGGGGAGGCTAACTATGGCTACACCTTC. It is translated as CATAKEKVGEANYGYTF.

The V and J genes are TRBV7-2 and TRBJ1-3; TRBD1 is a possible D gene (5 bases). The CDR3 has 16 amino acids. Looked up from germline, CDR1 is SGHTA and CDR2 is FQGNSA. Trimming cost V 1 base and J 0 bases, with 10 bases left between them. CDR3 nucleotides: TGTGCCAGCAGCTTAGTGGGGGGGAGCTCTGGAAACACCATATATTTT. Translating gives CASSLVGGSSGNTIYF.

Note on this clone: This sample includes further DNA sequences coding for the same CDR3. This chain links TRBV5-1 with TRBJ1-6, with D hard to call. Trimming shortened V by 0 bases and J by 9 bases, and 4 bases separated the two germline ends. CDR3 length: 12 amino acids. Germline-derived CDR1 and CDR2 are SGHRS and YFSETQ. The CDR3 DNA is TGCGCCAGCAGCTTGGGGGGTTCACCCCTCCACTTT. It yields the protein CASSLGGSPLHF.

The chain recombines TRBV4-2 with TRBJ1-2, with a possible D match to TRBD1 (6 bases). The CDR3 is made up of 18 amino acids. V lost 4 bases and J 7 bases, leaving 28 bases between the germline ends. Germline V gene lookup returns CDR1 LGHNA and CDR2 YNFKEQ. The CDR3 region has the DNA TGTGCCAGCAGCCGGGAAGCAGGGGCATCATCCTCGGTCGGTGGCTACACCTTC. Residues: CASSREAGASSSVGGYTF.

This clone showed up just a few times. This chain links TRBV19 with TRBJ1-5; no clear D. Germline CDR1 LNHDA, CDR2 SQIVND (reference sequence). The CDR3 contains 15 residues. With 3 bases removed from V and 7 bases from J, the gap between germline ends came to 16 bases. CDR3 amino acids: CASSMPTGYPQPQHF. DNA for the CDR3: TGTGCCAGTAGTATGCCTACCGGGTACCCCCAGCCCCAGCATTTT.

This clone has just one count. The genes are TRBV6-5 and TRBJ2-1, with TRBD1 identical over 7 bases. V shed 5 bases and J 8 bases; nucleotides not matched to a gene: 3. Germline lookup yields CDR1 MNHEY and CDR2 SVGAGI. CDR3 length: 12 residues. The CDR3: CASSHQGDEQFF. Written as DNA, the CDR3 is TGTGCCAGCAGTCATCAGGGGGATGAGCAGTTCTTC.

The chain's CDR3 is CASSPEIFQETQYF. The CDR3 DNA sequence: TGTGCCAGCTCACCAGAGATCTTTCAAGAGACCCAGTACTTC. The chain recombines TRBV18 with TRBJ2-5; no clear D. V was trimmed by 2 bases and J by 2 bases, leaving 9 bases between them. This CDR3 is built from 14 residues. Looked up from germline, CDR1 is KGHSH and CDR2 is LQKENI.

The chain links TRBV5-1 to TRBJ2-3; TRBD1 agrees at 7 bases. V shed 0 bases, J shed 4 bases, and the junction held 8 bases outside the gene matches. In germline, CDR1 is SGHRS, CDR2 YFSETQ. This CDR3 comprises 16 residues. CDR3 nucleotides: TGCGCCAGCAGCTTGGGAGGGGGCTCCCTGGCAGATACGCAGTATTTT. Translating it yields CASSLGGGSLADTQYF.